Listed here are 17 T cell receptor beta chains from one sample, sequenced in a study of blood T cell repertoires in COVID-19. Data came from immunoSEQ multiplex PCR; TCRdb stores just in-frame clones and leaves some out. The table shows under 250,000 clones, with around nine tenths occurring only once. Sequencing input: peripheral blood. All receptors derive from a man aged 45-60 years with COVID-19, enrolled during active disease.

CDR3 in amino acids: CASTRDTFSYEQYF. In DNA, the CDR3 is TGTGCCAGCACCCGGGACACCTTCTCCTACGAGCAGTACTTC. The V gene is TRBV5-4, the J gene TRBJ2-7; D is possibly TRBD1 (6 bases). CDR3 length: 14 residues. Germline V CDR1 and CDR2: SGHNT, YYREEE (reference sequence). Trimming took 6 bases from V and 0 from J, leaving 13 bases between them. The full variable domain, its missing parts supplied by reference TRBV5-4 and TRBJ2-7, is ETGVTQSPTHLIKTRGQQVTLRCSSQSGHNTVSWYQQALGQGPQFIFQYYREEENGRGNFPPRFSGLQFPNYSSELNVNALELDDSALYLCASTRDTFSYEQYFGPGTRLTVT.

The rearrangement joins TRBV24-1 to TRBJ2-3, with 12 positions matching TRBD2. Per germline, CDR1 KGHDR and CDR2 SFDVKD. Germline trimming cut 4 bases from V and 0 bases from J; bases unmatched to any gene: 7. This CDR3 is built from 18 residues. The CDR3 reads CATSDSPGTSGSTDTQYF. The DNA of the CDR3 is TGTGCCACCAGTGACTCCCCCGGGACTAGCGGGAGCACAGATACGCAGTATTTT.

The chain recombines TRBV9 with TRBJ1-3, with 9 bases identical to TRBD1. Losses at the gene ends were 3 bases for V and 6 bases for J; bases not matched to a gene: 4. The CDR3 sequence is 14 residues long. CDR1 is SGDLS, CDR2 YYNGEE, per germline. CDR3 DNA: TGTGCCAGCAGCGAGTGGACAGGGGAAAACACCATATATTTT. It yields the protein CASSEWTGENTIYF. Together with reference TRBV9 and TRBJ1-3, the CDR3 gives the full variable domain: DSGVTQTPKHLITATGQRVTLRCSPRSGDLSVYWYQQSLDQGLQFLIQYYNGEERAKGNILERFSAQQFPDLHSELNLSSLELGDSALYFCASSEWTGENTIYFGEGSWLTVV.

The rearrangement uses TRBV9 and TRBJ2-1; possible D gene TRBD2, 7 bases. CDR1 and CDR2 (germline): SGDLS, YYNGEE. The CDR3 is 19 residues long. V lost 0 bases, J lost 0 bases, and 19 bases lay in between. In nucleotides, the CDR3 is TGTGCCAGCAGCGTAGGGGCGGGAACGGGGGGCAGCTCCTACAATGAGCAGTTCTTC. Its translation is CASSVGAGTGGSSYNEQFF.

V and J are TRBV6-5 and TRBJ1-1; 7 bases are a match to TRBD1. The CDR3 is made up of 15 amino acids. V was clipped by 2 bases and J by 4 bases; unmatched bases: 7. Germline V gene data show CDR1 as MNHEY and CDR2 as SVGAGI. DNA for the CDR3: TGTGCCAGCAGTTACGGGGGGAAGGGGGCCACTGAAGCTTTCTTT. Protein product: CASSYGGKGATEAFF.

This clone was counted a few times. V usage is TRBV28 and J usage is TRBJ1-5; no definite D call. In germline, CDR1 is MDHEN, CDR2 SYDVKM. The CDR3 has 13 residues. V lost 8 bases to trimming and J lost 1 base, with 9 bases between them. The CDR3 protein is CASRGSSNQPQHF. CDR3 sequence (DNA): TGTGCCAGCCGTGGGAGCAGCAATCAGCCCCAGCATTTT.

The table lists this clone with a count of one. This chain uses TRBV5-1 with TRBJ2-7; no definite D call. The CDR3 runs 14 residues. The germline V gene has CDR1 SGHRS and CDR2 YFSETQ. V was pared by 0 bases and J by 4 bases, with 11 bases between. In DNA form, the CDR3 reads TGCGCCAGCAGCTTGGCCCCGACAACTTACGAGCAGTACTTC. Translated, it gives CASSLAPTTYEQYF. The whole variable domain, filled in from reference TRBV5-1 and TRBJ2-7, reads KAGVTQTPRYLIKTRGQQVTLSCSPISGHRSVSWYQQTPGQGLQFLFEYFSETQRNKGNFPGRFSGRQFSNSRSEMNVSTLELGDSALYLCASSLAPTTYEQYFGPGTRLTVT.

The chain joins TRBV6-2 or TRBV6-3 to TRBJ2-5; 15 nucleotides line up with TRBD2. Trimming took 2 bases from V and 5 from J; bases not matched to a gene: 3. The germline V gene encodes CDR1 MNHEY and CDR2 SVGEGT. This CDR3 has 16 amino acids. The CDR3 is CASSYGTSGRMETQYF. The CDR3 DNA reads TGTGCCAGCAGTTACGGGACTAGCGGGAGGATGGAGACCCAGTACTTC.

This clone was picked up one time. V is TRBV19 and J is TRBJ2-4; no definite D call. Germline CDR1 and CDR2: LNHDA and SQIVND (reference sequence). This CDR3 is 14 amino acids long. Between the trimmed V and J ends, which lost 6 bases and 0 bases, there was a span of 9 bases. DNA for the CDR3: TGTGCCAGTAGGTTTTCCGTAGCCAAAAACATTCAGTACTTC. This encodes CASRFSVAKNIQYF.

The chain couples TRBV7-3 to TRBJ2-3; D is uncertain. Germline V gives CDR1 SGHTA, CDR2 FQGTGA. V lost 4 bases and J 1 base, leaving 6 bases between the germline ends. This CDR3 spans 13 amino acids. In nucleotides, the CDR3 is TGTGCCAGCAGCTCCACTCGCACAGATACGCAGTATTTT. This translates into CASSSTRTDTQYF.

The chain joins TRBV27 to TRBJ2-1; TRBD2 might be the D (7 bases). Between the trimmed V and J ends, which lost 9 bases and 4 bases, there was a span of 28 bases. Germline CDR1 is MNHEY and CDR2 is SMNVEV (reference sequence). The CDR3 length is 18 residues. The CDR3 loop is CASTVGQGRGRHYNEQFF. CDR3 nucleotides: TGTGCCAGTACCGTCGGGCAGGGGAGGGGGAGACATTACAATGAGCAGTTCTTC.

This chain joins TRBV7-3 and TRBJ2-1; 9 bases line up with TRBD2. Per germline, CDR1 SGHTA and CDR2 FQGTGA. The CDR3 is made up of 15 amino acids. The V segment lost 4 bases and the J segment 7 bases; nucleotides outside the gene matches: 8. The CDR3 nucleotides read TGTGCCAGCAGCTCGTTAGCGGGAGTAGGTAATGAGCAGTTCTTC. As protein: CASSSLAGVGNEQFF.

This chain uses TRBV6-1 with TRBJ1-1; 9 positions agree with TRBD1. V was clipped by 3 bases and J by 1 base; unmatched bases: 3. The CDR3 contains 15 residues. CDR1 is MNHNS and CDR2 is SASEGT in the germline V gene. The CDR3 DNA reads TGTGCCAGCAGTGAGCCGGGACAGGGGAACACTGAAGCTTTCTTT. The encoded protein is CASSEPGQGNTEAFF.

V and J are TRBV5-4 and TRBJ2-5; TRBD2 matches 8 bases. The CDR3 loop spans 15 amino acids. The V gene end was trimmed by 4 bases and the J gene end by 4 bases; junction bases not matched to a gene: 9. Germline CDR1 and CDR2: SGHNT and YYREEE (reference sequence). CDR3 residues: CASSPRGGHRETQYF. The CDR3 DNA sequence: TGTGCCAGCAGCCCCCGGGGGGGCCACCGAGAGACCCAGTACTTC.

About this clone: This CDR3 is also generated by other DNA sequences in the sample. The gene calls are TRBV15 and TRBJ2-1, with 15 bases aligning to TRBD2. Trimming at V came to 6 bases and at J to 13 bases, leaving 10 bases not matched to a gene. Germline lookup yields CDR1 LNHNV and CDR2 YYDKDF (reference sequence). CDR3 size: 15 residues. CDR3 coding DNA: TGTGCCACCAGACCAGGACTAGCGGGAGGGCCGGGCCAGTTCTTC. Translating it yields CATRPGLAGGPGQFF.

Here the CDR3 reads CASSPQGVEAFF. The CDR3, as DNA: TGTGCCAGCTCACCCCAGGGGGTTGAAGCTTTCTTT. This rearrangement joins TRBV18 to TRBJ1-1; 7 bases are a match to TRBD1. V lost 3 bases to trimming and J lost 7 bases; unmatched junction nucleotides: 2. The CDR3 consists of 12 residues. CDR1 is KGHSH, CDR2 LQKENI, per germline. Supplemented by reference TRBV18 and TRBJ1-1, the full variable domain reads NAGVMQNPRHLVRRRGQEARLRCSPMKGHSHVYWYRQLPEEGLKFMVYLQKENIIDESGMPKERFSAEFPKEGPSILRIQQVVRGDSAAYFCASSPQGVEAFFGQGTRLTVV.

The sample holds one count of this clone. The V gene is TRBV5-3, the J gene TRBJ1-5; possible D gene TRBD1, 5 bases. TRBV5-3 is designated an ORF whose function remains uncertain. Trimming took off 4 bases at V and 0 bases at J, with 8 bases between the two ends. The CDR3 consists of 14 residues. This CDR3 is CARSGGDSNQPQHF. CDR3 sequence (DNA): TGTGCCAGAAGCGGGGGGGATAGCAATCAGCCCCAGCATTTT.